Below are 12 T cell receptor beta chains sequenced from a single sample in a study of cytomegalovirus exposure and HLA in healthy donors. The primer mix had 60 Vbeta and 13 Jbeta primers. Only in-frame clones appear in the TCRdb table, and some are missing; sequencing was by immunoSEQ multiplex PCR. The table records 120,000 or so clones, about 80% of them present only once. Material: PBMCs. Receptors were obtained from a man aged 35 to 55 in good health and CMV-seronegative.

CDR3 nucleotides: TGCGCCAGCAGCTCCCTCTCTGGGGCGGAGTCCGAGCAGTACTTC. Translating it yields CASSSLSGAESEQYF. The J gene is TRBJ2-7, the V gene TRBV5-1, with a tentative D call TRBD1 (5 bases). Germline V gives CDR1 SGHRS, CDR2 YFSETQ. The CDR3 has 15 amino acids. The ends were cut back, 3 bases at V and 6 bases at J, with 19 bases in the middle.

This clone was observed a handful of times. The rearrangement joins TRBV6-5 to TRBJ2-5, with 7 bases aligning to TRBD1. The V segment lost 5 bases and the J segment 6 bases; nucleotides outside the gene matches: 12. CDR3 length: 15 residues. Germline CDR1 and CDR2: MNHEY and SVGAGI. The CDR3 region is CASSRERTGPQTQYF. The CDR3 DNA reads TGTGCCAGCAGTCGAGAGAGGACAGGTCCGCAGACCCAGTACTTC.

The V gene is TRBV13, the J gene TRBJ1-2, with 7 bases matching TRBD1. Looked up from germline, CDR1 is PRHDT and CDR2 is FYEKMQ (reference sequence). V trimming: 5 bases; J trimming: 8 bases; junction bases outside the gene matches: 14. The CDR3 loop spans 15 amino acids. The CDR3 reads CASSATDRLPFGYTF. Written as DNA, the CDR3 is TGTGCCAGCAGCGCCACGGACAGGTTACCCTTCGGCTACACCTTC.

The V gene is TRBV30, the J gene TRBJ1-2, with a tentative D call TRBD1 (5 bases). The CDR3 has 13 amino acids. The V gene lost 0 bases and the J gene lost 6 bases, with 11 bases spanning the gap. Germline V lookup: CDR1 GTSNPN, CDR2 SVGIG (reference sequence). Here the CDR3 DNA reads TGTGCCTGGAGTGTGGGGCAGGGCAATGGCTACACCTTC. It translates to CAWSVGQGNGYTF.

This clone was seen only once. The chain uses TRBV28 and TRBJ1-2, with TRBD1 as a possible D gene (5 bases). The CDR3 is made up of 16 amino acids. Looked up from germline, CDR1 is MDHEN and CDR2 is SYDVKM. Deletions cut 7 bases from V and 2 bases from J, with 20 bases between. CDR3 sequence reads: CASTIGGGGWNYGYTF. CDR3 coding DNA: TGTGCCAGCACCATCGGGGGGGGAGGGTGGAACTATGGCTACACCTTC.

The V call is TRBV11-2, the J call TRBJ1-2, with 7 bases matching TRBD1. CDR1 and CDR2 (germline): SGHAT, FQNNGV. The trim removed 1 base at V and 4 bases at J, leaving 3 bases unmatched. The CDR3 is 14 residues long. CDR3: CASSLGGQRYGYTF. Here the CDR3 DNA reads TGTGCCAGCAGCTTAGGGGGACAGCGCTATGGCTACACCTTC. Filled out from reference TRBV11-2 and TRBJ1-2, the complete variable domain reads EAGVAQSPRYKIIEKRQSVAFWCNPISGHATLYWYQQILGQGPKLLIQFQNNGVVDDSQLPKDRFSAERLKGVDSTLKIQPAKLEDSAVYLCASSLGGQRYGYTFGSGTRLTVV.

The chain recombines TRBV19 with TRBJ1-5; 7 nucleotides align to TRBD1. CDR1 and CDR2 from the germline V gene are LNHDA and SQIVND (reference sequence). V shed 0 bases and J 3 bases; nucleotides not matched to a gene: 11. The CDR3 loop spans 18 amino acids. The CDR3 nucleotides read TGTGCCAGTAGTATAGATCAGGAGGACAGGTATTCCAATCAGCCCCAGCATTTT. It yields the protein CASSIDQEDRYSNQPQHF.

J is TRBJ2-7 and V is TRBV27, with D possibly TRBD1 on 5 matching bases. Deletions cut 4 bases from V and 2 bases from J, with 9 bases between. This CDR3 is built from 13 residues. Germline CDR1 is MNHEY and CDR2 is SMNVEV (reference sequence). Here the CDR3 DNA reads TGTGCCAGCAGTTCTCAGACAGCCTACGAGCAGTACTTC. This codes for CASSSQTAYEQYF.

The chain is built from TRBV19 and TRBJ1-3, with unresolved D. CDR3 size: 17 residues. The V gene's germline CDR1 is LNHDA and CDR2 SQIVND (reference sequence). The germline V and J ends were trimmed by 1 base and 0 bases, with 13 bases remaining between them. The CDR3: CASSIGGGRASGNTIYF. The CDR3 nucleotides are TGTGCCAGTAGTATAGGAGGAGGGCGGGCCTCTGGAAACACCATATATTTT.

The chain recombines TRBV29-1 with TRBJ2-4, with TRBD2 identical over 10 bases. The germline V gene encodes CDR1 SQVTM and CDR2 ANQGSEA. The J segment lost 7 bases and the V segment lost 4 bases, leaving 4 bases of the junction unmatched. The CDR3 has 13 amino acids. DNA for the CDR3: TGCAGCGTTGGAGCGGGAGGGGGGAACATTCAGTACTTC. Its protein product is CSVGAGGGNIQYF.

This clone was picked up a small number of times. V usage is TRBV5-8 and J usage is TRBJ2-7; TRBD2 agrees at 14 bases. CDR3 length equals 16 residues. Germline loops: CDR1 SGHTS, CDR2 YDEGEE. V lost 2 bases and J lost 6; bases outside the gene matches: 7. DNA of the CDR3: TGTGCCAGCAGCTTCGGGCAGGGGACTAGCGGGGGCGAGCAGTACTTC. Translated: CASSFGQGTSGGEQYF. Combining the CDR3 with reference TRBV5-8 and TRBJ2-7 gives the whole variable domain EAGVTQSPTHLIKTRGQQATLRCSPISGHTSVYWYQQALGLGLQFLLWYDEGEERNRGNFPPRFSGRQFPNYSSELNVNALELEDSALYLCASSFGQGTSGGEQYFGPGTRLTVT.

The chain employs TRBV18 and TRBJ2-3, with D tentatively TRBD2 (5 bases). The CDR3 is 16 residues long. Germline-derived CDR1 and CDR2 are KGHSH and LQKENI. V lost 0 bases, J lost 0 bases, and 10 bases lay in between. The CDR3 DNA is TGTGCCAGCTCACCACCTCGAAGCGGAAGCACAGATACGCAGTATTTT. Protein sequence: CASSPPRSGSTDTQYF.